This T cell receptor (beta chain) was identified in a study of T cells after yellow fever vaccination. TCRdb analysed the 5' RACE reads with MiXCR anew, one entry per CDR3 protein. Of 250,000 to 350,000 distinct CDR3 sequences listed, around 7.3% were seen once; the top ten hold roughly 19%. This clonotype was counted many times. CDR3 size: 14 residues. The V gene's germline CDR1 is DFQATT and CDR2 SNEGSKA (reference sequence). V was pared by 1 base and J by 4 bases, with 8 bases between. The material sequenced was PBMCs, taken roughly seven weeks after the first yellow fever vaccination. The V call is TRBV20-1, the J call TRBJ2-6; D not certain. This sequence was found in a man between 18 and 35 years old who received the YFV17D yellow fever vaccine. Here the CDR3 DNA reads TGCAGTGCTAGAGTAGTCGCAGGGGCCAACGTCCTGACTTTC. Its translation: CSARVVAGANVLTF.